This T cell receptor (beta chain) was observed in a study of shared clonotypes between healthy human individuals. Study-wide findings and caveats: The generation probabilities recorded for non-shared clonotypes fell below those of clonotypes shared by all four donors. With four donors compared, around 5% of naive CD4 clonotypes were shared.

The CDR3 sequence is 16 residues long. Unmatched junction bases numbered 10, after V lost 1 base and J lost 5 bases. Germline loops: CDR1 MNHEY, CDR2 SMNVEV (reference sequence). The assay was immunoSEQ multiplex PCR, and TCRdb's table has in-frame clones only and misses some. This table has about 640,000 clones, 72% appearing once. This clone has just one count. Its target is not known. The chain couples TRBV27 to TRBJ2-5; 7 bases are shared with TRBD2. The specimen sequenced was memory CD4+ T cells sorted from blood. Subset reported: CD45RA-negative fraction. The TCR was taken from a woman in her thirties in good health. The CDR3: CASSLWGRGVRETQYF. The CDR3 DNA reads as TGTGCCAGCAGTTTATGGGGGAGGGGTGTTCGGGAGACCCAGTACTTC.